What follows is one T cell receptor beta chain and its context. TCRdb's copy holds only in-frame clones and misses some; the assay was immunoSEQ multiplex PCR. Of some 48,000 clones detected, 90% to 95% appear once; the ten largest clones hold roughly 10%. The source is a man aged 35-49 years with rheumatoid arthritis. The sequenced material came from PBMCs.

DNA of the CDR3: TGTGCCAGCAGTGGGAGACAGGGAATGGGCACTGAAGCTTTCTTT. Translated: CASSGRQGMGTEAFF. The chain has TRBV2 and TRBJ1-1; TRBD1 matches 7 bases. The CDR3 sequence is 15 residues long. The trim removed 4 bases at V and 4 bases at J, leaving 9 bases unmatched. Germline V gene lookup returns CDR1 SNHLY and CDR2 FYNNEI.